The present entry profiles one T cell receptor beta chain with its context. Its antigen is unidentified. This record comes from a study of T cell repertoires in cytomegalovirus infection. Study-wide context: Indications of both CMV infection and matching HLA type were provided by public TCR beta signatures.

TCRdb reprocessed the reads with MiXCR, giving one entry per CDR3 protein. The data contain nearly 450,000 distinct CDR3 sequences, approximately 32% of them seen just once; the ten biggest clones take up roughly 15%. Study-wide findings and caveats: What dominated the ex vivo response were HLA-C-restricted CMV-specific TCR beta clonotypes. Using cumulative public TCR beta family frequency, the authors identified those who carried CMV together with the relevant HLA.

The V and J ends lost 1 base and 2 bases, in that order; junction bases with no gene match: 4. Germline CDR1 is DFQATT and CDR2 is SNEGSKA (reference sequence). The CDR3 is 16 residues long. This chain connects TRBV20-1 to TRBJ2-7; 14 bases agree with TRBD2. The sample comprised PBMCs. The sequence came from a human donor in good health (CMV status not recorded). Some clones in this sample may be carry-over from other donors' samples. The CDR3 coding sequence is TGCAGTGCTAGAGGACTAGCGGGGGGGCCAACCTACGAGCAGTACTTC. Translation gives CSARGLAGGPTYEQYF.